Below, one T cell receptor beta chain is given with its context. Its antigen is unknown. Unmatched junction bases numbered 3, after V lost 8 bases and J lost 0 bases. This CDR3 region has 13 residues. The germline CDR1 and CDR2 sequences are LNHDA and SQIVND (reference sequence). This sample was taken from a study of graft-versus-host responses after intestinal transplantation. Overall study: Multivisceral, liver-intestinal, or isolated intestinal grafts were transplanted into recipients. Recipients across the board were started on anti-thymocyte globulin induction, then kept on tacrolimus and steroids for approximately three years. Study-wide points: Patients with graft-donor T cell macrochimerism had high graft-versus-host to host-versus-graft clonal ratios in allografts. In recipient marrow, GvH clones were found, and some appeared first in ileum or blood.

Sequencing was performed with immunoSEQ multiplex PCR; in TCRdb, only in-frame clones are kept and a portion is missing. The profile shows 93,000 or so clones, roughly 93% of them singletons. This TCR was sampled from a human donor who received an intestinal transplant. This chain links TRBV19 with TRBJ2-5, with TRBD1 matching over 7 bases. This specimen consisted of unstimulated CD8+ T cells sorted from spleen or lymph node cells, obtained before intestinal transplant. The CDR3 spells CASDREYQETQYF. The CDR3 DNA reads TGTGCCAGTGACAGGGAGTACCAAGAGACCCAGTACTTC. Complete variable domain (other parts from reference TRBV19 and TRBJ2-5): DGGITQSPKYLFRKEGQNVTLSCEQNLNHDAMYWYRQDPGQGLRLIYYSQIVNDFQKGDIAEGYSVSREKKESFPLTVTSAQKNPTAFYLCASDREYQETQYFGPGTRLLVL.